Below are 20 T cell receptor beta chains sequenced from a single sample in a study of T-cell memory formation after mild COVID-19. One entry per CDR3 protein, called by TCRdb with MiXCR from the 5' RACE reads. Of roughly 150,000 distinct CDR3 sequences listed, over 10% are singletons. Source material: PBMCs or a T cell subset sorted from them (not recorded which). The receptors were sampled from a man aged 18-30 years who had mild COVID-19 (a few samples of this study predate the infection). Cell type and time point are not known.

This clonotype was detected a few times. The V gene is TRBV7-2, the J gene TRBJ1-6; 9 nucleotides line up with TRBD1. Germline CDR1 is SGHTA and CDR2 is FQGNSA. The V and J ends lost 6 bases and 10 bases, in that order; junction bases with no gene match: 7. This CDR3 is built from 14 residues. The CDR3 bases are TGTGCCAGCAGTTATACACAGGGGGCCTCACCCCTCCACTTT. Translation gives CASSYTQGASPLHF.

The sample holds a few counts of this clonotype. The V gene is TRBV11-2, the J gene TRBJ1-1, with no clear D. Between the trimmed V and J ends, which lost 5 bases and 12 bases, there was a span of 13 bases. Germline assignment: CDR1 SGHAT and CDR2 FQNNGV. This CDR3 has 11 amino acids. CDR3 nucleotides: TGTGCCAGCAGCCACTACACTATTACTTTCTTT. This encodes CASSHYTITFF. The full variable domain, rest sourced from reference TRBV11-2 and TRBJ1-1, is EAGVAQSPRYKIIEKRQSVAFWCNPISGHATLYWYQQILGQGPKLLIQFQNNGVVDDSQLPKDRFSAERLKGVDSTLKIQPAKLEDSAVYLCASSHYTITFFGQGTRLTVV.

J is TRBJ2-7 and V is TRBV6-2 or TRBV6-3; D is possibly TRBD2 (7 bases). The CDR3 is 15 residues long. Germline CDR1 and CDR2: MNHEY and SVGEGT. V was pared by 0 bases and J by 5 bases, with 14 bases between. The CDR3 region has the DNA TGTGCCAGCAGTTACTCGAGGTCGGGGGGCCACGAGCAGTACGTC. Translation gives CASSYSRSGGHEQYV.

This clonotype was detected many times. This chain joins TRBV9 and TRBJ2-2, with D tentatively TRBD2 (5 bases). Germline CDR1 reads SGDLS; CDR2 reads YYNGEE. The germline V and J ends were trimmed by 4 bases and 4 bases, with 17 bases remaining between them. This CDR3 has 16 amino acids. The CDR3 DNA reads as TGTGCCAGCAGCCCCCGCGCGGGTGCGGGCACCGGGGAGCTGTTTTTT. This sequence encodes CASSPRAGAGTGELFF.

The V gene is TRBV18, the J gene TRBJ2-7, with 8 bases identical to TRBD1. The CDR3 sequence is 14 residues long. In germline, CDR1 is KGHSH, CDR2 LQKENI. The trim removed 6 bases at V and 6 bases at J, leaving 10 bases unmatched. As DNA, the CDR3 is TGTGCCAGCTCTGAGGGTCTTGGGACAGGCGAGCAGTACGTC. Translating it yields CASSEGLGTGEQYV.

The gene calls are TRBV29-1 and TRBJ1-5; 9 bases agree with TRBD1. Per germline, CDR1 SQVTM and CDR2 ANQGSEA. The V segment lost 4 bases and the J segment 0 bases; nucleotides outside the gene matches: 4. The CDR3 is made up of 15 amino acids. The DNA for the CDR3 is TGCAGCGTTGCCCAGACAGGGGGTAGCAATCAGCCCCAGCATTTT. It yields the protein CSVAQTGGSNQPQHF.

The chain employs TRBV12-3 or TRBV12-4 and TRBJ1-5; no definite D call. The CDR3 is 13 residues long. Trimming removed 3 bases from V and 6 bases from J, with 9 bases in between. CDR3 DNA sequence: TGTGCCAGCAGTTTTGGTAGAAGTCAGCCCCAGCATTTT. Protein sequence: CASSFGRSQPQHF.

V is TRBV6-2 or TRBV6-3 and J is TRBJ1-5; D uncertain. Germline V gene sequence: CDR1 MNHEY, CDR2 SVGEGT. Trimming stripped 6 bases from V and 2 bases from J, with 11 bases between. The CDR3 runs 14 residues. CDR3 nucleotides: TGTGCCAGCAGGACAAGGGTGGGCAATCAGCCCCAGCATTTT. Protein product: CASRTRVGNQPQHF.

This clonotype was counted between two and nine times. This chain joins TRBV5-1 and TRBJ1-1; D gene uncertain. The CDR3 consists of 13 residues. V lost 0 bases and J lost 0, with 3 bases in between. Germline V gives CDR1 SGHRS, CDR2 YFSETQ. In DNA form, the CDR3 reads TGCGCCAGCAGCTTGGACGTGAACACTGAAGCTTTCTTT. Translated, it gives CASSLDVNTEAFF. Full variable domain (missing parts from reference TRBV5-1 and TRBJ1-1): KAGVTQTPRYLIKTRGQQVTLSCSPISGHRSVSWYQQTPGQGLQFLFEYFSETQRNKGNFPGRFSGRQFSNSRSEMNVSTLELGDSALYLCASSLDVNTEAFFGQGTRLTVV.

The J gene is TRBJ2-1, the V gene TRBV5-1, with D perhaps TRBD1 (6 bases). Germline lookup yields CDR1 SGHRS and CDR2 YFSETQ. The V end was cut by 0 bases, the J end by 4 bases, with 14 bases between. The CDR3 runs 16 residues. The CDR3 protein is CASSLAAVRGYNEQFF. The CDR3 nucleotides are TGCGCCAGCAGCTTGGCCGCAGTCAGGGGTTACAATGAGCAGTTCTTC.

This clonotype has a single count. The chain has TRBV5-1 and TRBJ1-1; 12 nucleotides match TRBD1. Germline CDR1 reads SGHRS; CDR2 reads YFSETQ. This CDR3 contains 17 residues. V trimming: 3 bases; J trimming: 4 bases; junction bases outside the gene matches: 10. The CDR3 loop is CASSSLGQGASGTEAFF. CDR3 DNA sequence: TGCGCCAGCAGCTCCCTGGGACAGGGGGCGTCTGGCACTGAAGCTTTCTTT.

V usage is TRBV11-2 and J usage is TRBJ1-2; D is perhaps TRBD1 (5 bases). CDR1 is SGHAT and CDR2 is FQNNGV in the germline V gene. Trimming pared 5 bases from V and 0 bases from J, leaving 16 bases between. There are 16 residues in the CDR3. The CDR3 region is CASSHPGLQANYGYTF. The CDR3 region has the DNA TGTGCCAGCAGCCACCCGGGACTCCAAGCTAACTATGGCTACACCTTC.

This clonotype came up a few times. As DNA, the CDR3 is TGTGCCAGCAGCTTTCTCAGGGAATCACCCCTCCACTTT. Translated, it gives CASSFLRESPLHF. This chain connects TRBV7-2 to TRBJ1-6; D is perhaps TRBD1 (5 bases). Germline CDR1 reads SGHTA; CDR2 reads FQGNSA. This CDR3 comprises 13 residues. Trimming cost V 3 bases and J 10 bases, with 10 bases left between them.

V is TRBV10-2 and J is TRBJ2-6, with a possible D match to TRBD2 (7 bases). This CDR3 is 19 amino acids long. Germline values: CDR1 WSHSY, CDR2 SAAADI. V lost 6 bases, J lost 0 bases, and 21 bases lay in between. As DNA, the CDR3 is TGCGCCAGCAGCGCCGGGGGGCCGGGTTCGAGCTCTGGGGCCAACGTCCTGACTTTC. Protein: CASSAGGPGSSSGANVLTF.

V usage is TRBV6-1 and J usage is TRBJ2-3; perhaps TRBD2 as D (5 bases). Trimming cost V 0 bases and J 5 bases, with 6 bases left between them. This CDR3 has 13 residues. Germline V CDR1 and CDR2: MNHNS, SASEGT. In nucleotides, the CDR3 is TGTGCCAGCAGTGAAGCGGGGAGAGATACGCAGTATTTT. This translates into CASSEAGRDTQYF.

V gene TRBV6-6 combines with J gene TRBJ1-2; D not resolved. Per the germline V gene, CDR1 is MNHNY and CDR2 is SVGAGI (reference sequence). V lost 6 bases and J 8 bases, leaving 22 bases between the germline ends. The CDR3 is 15 amino acids. CDR3 bases: TGTGCCAGCAGCCCTACCCTGGCAGGCCTTCGGGGCTACACCTTC. Its protein is CASSPTLAGLRGYTF.

This clonotype was seen only a few times. This sequence joins TRBV4-3 and TRBJ2-7, with 9 bases matching TRBD1. CDR1 is LGHNA, CDR2 YSLEER, per germline. CDR3 size: 20 residues. Trimming removed 0 bases from V and 0 bases from J; junction bases left unmatched: 15. The CDR3 sequence: CASSQEVRQGVIRPSYEQYF. As DNA, the CDR3 is TGCGCCAGCAGCCAAGAAGTCCGACAGGGGGTTATCCGTCCCTCCTACGAGCAGTACTTC.

This clonotype was seen a handful of times. V usage is TRBV19 and J usage is TRBJ2-7; D unclear. The CDR3 runs 14 residues. Germline CDR1 reads LNHDA; CDR2 reads SQIVND (reference sequence). V shed 7 bases and J shed 6 bases, with 19 bases lying between them. The CDR3 DNA sequence: TGTGCCAGTACCCTTGTAAACGGTGTGGGCGAGCAGTACTTC. Translating it yields CASTLVNGVGEQYF.

The V and J genes are TRBV6-5 and TRBJ2-6, with D maybe TRBD2 (5 bases). V was clipped by 8 bases and J by 4 bases, with 15 bases between them. The CDR3 extends over 15 amino acids. Germline V lookup: CDR1 MNHEY, CDR2 SVGAGI. In nucleotides, the CDR3 is TGTGCCAGCGGACGGGATGCCTCGGGGGCCAACGTCCTGACTTTC. This sequence encodes CASGRDASGANVLTF.

This clonotype was seen only a few times. CDR3 sequence (DNA): TGTGCCAGCAGTCGGACACTCTACGAGCAGTACTTC. Protein sequence: CASSRTLYEQYF. V is TRBV12-3 or TRBV12-4 and J is TRBJ2-7, with D possibly being TRBD1 (5 bases). Trimming left V 5 bases short and J 3 bases short, with 8 bases between. The CDR3 has 12 residues.